This TCR beta chain was sequenced during a study of blood T cell repertoires in COVID-19. Study background: Samples representing acute and convalescent COVID-19 were sourced from the United States, Italy and Spain. PBMCs, B-cell-depleted T cells, or T cells provided the cDNA or gDNA that made up the material.

V lost 7 bases, J lost 2 bases, and 9 bases stayed unmatched. This CDR3 comprises 17 residues. Germline V gene data show CDR1 as MNHEY and CDR2 as SMNVEV (reference sequence). Under the authors' procedure: By means of reference gene primer amplification, nucleated cell counts were estimated. TCRdb's table, derived via immunoSEQ multiplex PCR, lists solely in-frame clones and lacks some. The V and J calls and the clone size are those of that table, but D and trimming were determined from the DNA. The sample includes roughly 200,000 clones, 70% to 90% of them seen just once. This chain links TRBV27 with TRBJ2-6; 9 nucleotides align to TRBD2. Source material: peripheral blood. The TCR sequence derives from a woman under 40 with active or convalescent COVID-19. CDR3 sequence: CASTPGLAGPGANVLTF. The CDR3 DNA reads as TGTGCCAGCACCCCGGGACTAGCTGGCCCTGGGGCCAACGTCCTGACTTTC.